The T cell receptor beta chain under discussion was sequenced for a study of T cell repertoires in cytomegalovirus infection. Background on the study: Both CMV infection and a matching HLA type were indicated by public TCR beta signatures.

MiXCR, run by TCRdb on the reads, gives a single entry per CDR3 protein. The data hold 250,000 to 300,000 distinct CDR3 sequences, with roughly 13% observed a single time. Broader study findings: Ex vivo responses were dominated by HLA-C-restricted CMV-specific TCR beta clonotypes.

The CDR3 runs to 14 residues. The V gene's germline CDR1 is LNHDA and CDR2 SQIVND (reference sequence). V lost 4 bases, J lost 1 base, and 10 bases lay in between. Only a few counts were recorded for this clonotype. Antigen unknown. The gene calls are TRBV19 and TRBJ2-5; a weak D match, TRBD1 (5 bases). This TCR came from a human donor in good health (CMV status not recorded). Some clones in this sample may be carry-over from other donors' samples. The sequencing input was PBMCs. CDR3 nucleotide sequence: TGTGCCAGTAGTAGTAGGACACCCCAAGAGACCCAGTACTTC. This encodes CASSSRTPQETQYF.